Below, 4 T cell receptor beta chains from the same sample are listed, as sequenced in a study of regulatory T cells in long-lasting Graves disease. Time point indicated: newly diagnosed GD, antithyroid drugs for less than 3 months. Isolated PBMC RNA provided the starting material for the TCR library. Investigators prepared the TCR beta libraries by applying iRepertoire HTBI primers and Arm-PCR of CDR3 regions. TCRdb passed the multiplex PCR reads through MiXCR, listing each CDR3 protein once. The data hold more than 300,000 distinct CDR3 sequences, with about 16% observed a single time. These same records also appear under a second study, on T cells in Graves' hyperthyroidism and ophthalmopathy.

The sample consisted of peripheral blood mononuclear cells (PBMCs), taken at new diagnosis, from a patient treated with antithyroid drugs. These receptors were collected from a young woman with Graves disease.

V is TRBV4-1 and J is TRBJ2-7, with 9 nucleotides matching TRBD2. This CDR3 has 16 amino acids. Germline trimming cut 0 bases from V and 2 bases from J; bases unmatched to any gene: 5. Germline V gene lookup returns CDR1 MGHRA and CDR2 YSYEKL. CDR3: CASSQESGGLAYEQYF. CDR3 nucleotide sequence: TGCGCCAGCAGCCAAGAGAGCGGGGGGCTTGCCTACGAGCAGTACTTC.

This clonotype was observed at least ten times. The CDR3 nucleotides are TGTGCCAGCACCACCGGGGTACGGGACGAGCAGTACTTC. Protein product: CASTTGVRDEQYF. The chain uses TRBV12-3 or TRBV12-4 and TRBJ2-7; D might be TRBD2 (5 bases). Trimming removed 7 bases from V and 5 bases from J, with 15 bases in between. CDR3 length: 13 amino acids.

In this sample, this clonotype turned up many times. The chain joins TRBV28 to TRBJ2-6; D may be TRBD2 (7 bases). V was clipped by 5 bases and J by 1 base, with 27 bases between them. The V gene's germline CDR1 is MDHEN and CDR2 SYDVKM. This CDR3 region has 21 residues. The CDR3 DNA follows: TGTGCCAGCAGTACCCCCCCCGGGGGGCGTAAAACAAAGTCTGGGGCCAACGTCCTGACTTTC. Its protein is CASSTPPGGRKTKSGANVLTF.

Only a few counts were recorded for this clonotype. The chain joins TRBV13 to TRBJ2-2; 7 bases are a match to TRBD1. Germline CDR1 is PRHDT and CDR2 is FYEKMQ (reference sequence). The CDR3 spans 14 residues. V shed 5 bases and J 4 bases; nucleotides not matched to a gene: 4. The chain's CDR3 is CASSPGQLTGELFF. Written as DNA, the CDR3 is TGTGCCAGCAGCCCGGGACAGCTCACCGGGGAGCTGTTTTTT.